This T cell receptor beta chain was retrieved from a study of post-analysis software for immune sequencing data. The overall study: Relapsing-remitting, secondary progressive and progressive-relapsing multiple sclerosis were all included among the disease courses. General observations from the study: Controls had lower frequencies than patients of four or five TRBV segments, which included TRBV5-6, TRBV5-1 and TRBV20-1.

With regard to this clonotype: What it binds is not known.

This CDR3 spans 13 amino acids. Trimming removed 2 bases from V and 13 bases from J; junction bases left unmatched: 8. Germline-derived CDR1 and CDR2 are KGHSH and LQKENI. Libraries were made from TCR beta cDNA, and they carried unique molecular identifiers. In TCRdb, the PCR reads were re-called with MiXCR into one record per CDR3 protein. The sample includes roughly 650,000 distinct CDR3 sequences, approximately 60% of them seen just once. The source material was blood. J is TRBJ2-4 and V is TRBV18; 7 bases agree with TRBD2. The origin of this receptor is a girl under 10 years old with multiple sclerosis. The CDR3 protein is CASSPLPGGEQYF. CDR3 DNA sequence: TGTGCCAGCTCACCATTACCGGGGGGAGAGCAGTACTTC.